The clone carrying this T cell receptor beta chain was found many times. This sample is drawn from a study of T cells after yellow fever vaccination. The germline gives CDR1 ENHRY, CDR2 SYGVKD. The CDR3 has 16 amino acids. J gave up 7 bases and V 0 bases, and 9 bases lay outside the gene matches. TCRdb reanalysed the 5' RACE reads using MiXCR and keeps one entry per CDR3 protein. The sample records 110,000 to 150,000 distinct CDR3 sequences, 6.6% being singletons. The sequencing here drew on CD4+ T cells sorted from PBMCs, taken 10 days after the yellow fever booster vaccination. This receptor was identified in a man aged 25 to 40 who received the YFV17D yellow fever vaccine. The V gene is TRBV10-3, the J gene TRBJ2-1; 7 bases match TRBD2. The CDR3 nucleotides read TGTGCCATCAGTGAGTCGGGCGGGAGCGGCCTAAATGAGCAGTTCTTC. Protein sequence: CAISESGGSGLNEQFF.